This TCR beta chain was profiled in a study of blood T cell repertoires in COVID-19. The CDR3 has 12 residues. Germline V gene lookup returns CDR1 MNHNY and CDR2 SVGAGI (reference sequence). Trimming left V 7 bases short and J 6 bases short, with 12 bases between. Methods used by the authors: Amplified reference gene primers provided the basis for estimating nucleated cell counts. The protocol was immunoSEQ multiplex PCR, while the TCRdb copy is restricted to in-frame clones and leaves out a portion. The V and J calls and clone size come from that table; D and trimming were worked out from the DNA. The sample includes roughly 150,000 clones, 75% to 90% seen only once; the top ten take approximately 5.3%.

Source material: PBMCs or T cells enriched from blood (not recorded which). The V and J genes are TRBV6-6 and TRBJ1-2; D is undetermined. The source is a man between 70 and 80 years old who had been exposed to COVID-19. CDR3 sequence: CASTHTRDGYTF. The CDR3 DNA follows: TGTGCCAGCACCCACACCCGGGATGGCTACACCTTC.